The 29 T cell receptor beta chains below come from one sample, sequenced in a study of cytomegalovirus exposure and HLA in healthy donors. Researchers ran the PCR with 60 Vbeta and 13 Jbeta primers. Sequencing was performed with immunoSEQ multiplex PCR; in TCRdb, only in-frame clones are kept and a portion is missing. The repertoire holds roughly 160,000 clones, with approximately 81% as singletons. Sample: PBMCs. These receptors were collected from a boy aged 2 to 9 in good health and CMV-seronegative.

The chain employs TRBV15 and TRBJ1-5, with TRBD1 identical over 8 bases. Germline CDR1 reads LNHNV; CDR2 reads YYDKDF (reference sequence). V was clipped by 4 bases and J by 7 bases; unmatched bases: 9. The CDR3 contains 15 residues. In nucleotides, the CDR3 is TGTGCCACCAGCAAGGAACAGGGGGTGGAGCAGCCCCAGCATTTT. Translating gives CATSKEQGVEQPQHF.

This chain links TRBV18 with TRBJ1-5; D gene ambiguous. The CDR3 is 13 amino acids. The ends were cut back, 3 bases at V and 4 bases at J, with 7 bases in the middle. Per germline, CDR1 KGHSH and CDR2 LQKENI. CDR3 in amino acids: CASSPHGNQPQHF. CDR3 DNA sequence: TGTGCCAGCTCACCCCACGGTAATCAGCCCCAGCATTTT.

This chain connects TRBV5-1 to TRBJ2-3; 7 nucleotides agree with TRBD2. The V gene end was trimmed by 7 bases and the J gene end by 7 bases; junction bases not matched to a gene: 9. The germline gives CDR1 SGHRS, CDR2 YFSETQ. The length of the CDR3 is 13 residues. The CDR3 here is CASSAGVLNTQYF. In nucleotides, the CDR3 is TGCGCCAGCTCGGCGGGAGTTTTAAATACGCAGTATTTT.

The chain is built from TRBV6-5 and TRBJ2-3; 9 bases map to TRBD2. V dropped 6 bases and J dropped 7; count of bases not matched to a gene: 2. Germline V CDR1 and CDR2: MNHEY, SVGAGI. This CDR3 is 12 amino acids long. This CDR3 is CASRTSGYTQYF. The DNA of the CDR3 is TGTGCCAGCAGGACTAGCGGTTATACGCAGTATTTT.

This clone was seen a few times. The chain recombines TRBV2 with TRBJ2-7; D may be TRBD1 (6 bases). This CDR3 is 15 amino acids long. Trimming left V 7 bases short and J 7 bases short, with 23 bases between. Germline CDR1 and CDR2: SNHLY and FYNNEI. CDR3 residues: CASNPTGQPFDEQYF. CDR3 nucleotides: TGTGCCAGCAACCCAACCGGACAGCCATTCGATGAGCAGTACTTC. The whole variable domain, filled in from reference TRBV2 and TRBJ2-7, reads EPEVTQTPSHQVTQMGQEVILRCVPISNHLYFYWYRQILGQKVEFLVSFYNNEISEKSEIFDDQFSVERPDGSNFTLKIRSTKLEDSAMYFCASNPTGQPFDEQYFGPGTRLTVT.

The CDR3 DNA reads TGTGCCAGCAGTGAATCTGGGGGCGTACCGCAGTACTTC. It specifies CASSESGGVPQYF. This sequence joins TRBV25-1 and TRBJ2-5, with a possible D match to TRBD1 (6 bases). V lost 1 base, J lost 11 bases, and 14 bases lay in between. The CDR3 has 13 amino acids. The V gene's germline CDR1 is MGHDK and CDR2 SYGVNS.

The J gene is TRBJ2-3, the V gene TRBV27; 8 bases match TRBD2. CDR1 is MNHEY, CDR2 SMNVEV, per germline (reference sequence). There are 16 residues in the CDR3. After removal of 5 bases from V and 4 bases from J, the junction contained 11 bases not matched to a gene. In nucleotides, the CDR3 is TGTGCCAGCAGTACTTTAGCGGGAATCGGCGCAGATACGCAGTATTTT. It codes for CASSTLAGIGADTQYF.

J is TRBJ1-1 and V is TRBV5-1, with a tentative D call TRBD1 (5 bases). The CDR3 is made up of 16 amino acids. Germline V CDR1 and CDR2: SGHRS, YFSETQ. The ends were cut back, 4 bases at V and 0 bases at J, with 16 bases in the middle. The CDR3 bases are TGCGCCAGCAGCCCCGGCAGGGTGAGCATGAACACTGAAGCTTTCTTT. It translates to CASSPGRVSMNTEAFF.

The V call is TRBV7-9, the J call TRBJ2-1, with a weak D call TRBD1 (5 bases). V lost 2 bases and J lost 4, with 9 bases in between. This CDR3 region has 14 residues. Germline CDR1 SEHNR, CDR2 FQNEAQ (reference sequence). Here the CDR3 DNA reads TGTGCCAGCAGCTTACTCCCAGGGTACAATGAGCAGTTCTTC. This codes for CASSLLPGYNEQFF.

This sequence joins TRBV7-9 and TRBJ1-2; 7 bases align to TRBD1. The CDR3 covers 15 residues. CDR1 is SEHNR and CDR2 is FQNEAQ in the germline V gene (reference sequence). J lost 0 bases, V lost 5 bases, and 6 bases had no gene match. CDR3 amino acids: CASSPNRGANYGYTF. The CDR3 DNA reads as TGTGCCAGCAGCCCCAACAGGGGCGCTAACTATGGCTACACCTTC.

V gene TRBV5-1 combines with J gene TRBJ2-7, with D tentatively TRBD1 (6 bases). Trimming stripped 2 bases from V and 3 bases from J, with 15 bases between. Germline assignment: CDR1 SGHRS and CDR2 YFSETQ. The CDR3 has 15 amino acids. CDR3 DNA: TGCGCCAGCAGCTTAAGGACAGAAGGCTTCTACGAGCAGTACTTC. Protein sequence: CASSLRTEGFYEQYF.

This rearrangement joins TRBV5-1 to TRBJ2-1; D is perhaps TRBD2 (6 bases). From germline, CDR1 is SGHRS and CDR2 YFSETQ. V lost 0 bases, J lost 2 bases, and 9 bases lay in between. This CDR3 spans 15 amino acids. CDR3 bases: TGCGCCAGCAGCTTGGGAACGGGAGCCTACAATGAGCAGTTCTTC. This translates into CASSLGTGAYNEQFF.

This sequence joins TRBV5-1 and TRBJ1-1; D may be TRBD1 (5 bases). Germline V gene lookup returns CDR1 SGHRS and CDR2 YFSETQ. Trimming pared 5 bases from V and 8 bases from J, leaving 25 bases between. The CDR3 consists of 16 residues. The CDR3 sequence is CASRTDMDTRANEAFF. CDR3 sequence (DNA): TGCGCCAGCAGGACTGATATGGACACCAGGGCAAACGAAGCTTTCTTT.

The V gene is TRBV6-1, the J gene TRBJ1-3, with D uncertain. V was shortened by 10 bases and J by 4 bases, with 14 bases between the two germline ends. There are 13 residues in the CDR3. Per germline, CDR1 MNHNS and CDR2 SASEGT. The CDR3 reads CATREWRGNTIYF. CDR3 in DNA: TGTGCCACCCGGGAGTGGCGCGGAAACACCATATATTTT.

The chain couples TRBV11-2 to TRBJ1-5; 7 bases fit TRBD1. CDR3 length: 16 residues. Germline loops: CDR1 SGHAT, CDR2 FQNNGV. The V segment lost 3 bases and the J segment 6 bases; nucleotides outside the gene matches: 11. The CDR3 DNA sequence: TGTGCCAGCAGCTTCAATCGCGACAGGGCCCCTCAGCCCCAGCATTTT. Translation gives CASSFNRDRAPQPQHF.

The V call is TRBV28, the J call TRBJ2-3; 8 bases line up with TRBD2. After removal of 1 base from V and 4 bases from J, the junction contained 7 bases not matched to a gene. Germline V gives CDR1 MDHEN, CDR2 SYDVKM. There are 16 residues in the CDR3. CDR3 in DNA: TGTGCCAGCAGTTTATCGGGGACTAGTAACGCAGATACGCAGTATTTT. The encoded protein is CASSLSGTSNADTQYF.

CDR3 sequence: CASSELTSRALYF. The CDR3 DNA sequence: TGTGCCAGCAGTGAATTAACATCGAGGGCGTTGTATTTT. The chain recombines TRBV25-1 with TRBJ2-3, with a possible D match to TRBD2 (5 bases). V was cut by 1 base and J by 14 bases, with 16 bases left in between. Germline CDR1 is MGHDK and CDR2 is SYGVNS. This CDR3 contains 13 residues.

The chain employs TRBV28 and TRBJ1-5; D gene ambiguous. The V and J ends lost 5 bases and 2 bases respectively, with 13 bases between them. Per germline, CDR1 MDHEN and CDR2 SYDVKM. The CDR3 loop spans 15 amino acids. CDR3 sequence: CASSLNSGGNQPQHF. In DNA form, the CDR3 reads TGTGCCAGCAGTCTGAACAGCGGTGGCAATCAGCCCCAGCATTTT.

The J gene is TRBJ1-2, the V gene TRBV28; D uncertain. This CDR3 spans 15 amino acids. V lost 6 bases and J lost 3, with 17 bases in between. The germline gives CDR1 MDHEN, CDR2 SYDVKM. The DNA for the CDR3 is TGTGCCAGCAGCCTACCCCGGGGTTTGGACTATGGCTACACCTTC. It yields the protein CASSLPRGLDYGYTF.

The CDR3 region has the DNA TGTGCCAGCAGTGAGCCGGGACAGTATACTGGAAACACCATATATTTT. Its protein is CASSEPGQYTGNTIYF. The chain employs TRBV28 and TRBJ1-3, with TRBD1 matching over 7 bases. The CDR3 is made up of 16 amino acids. The V gene's germline CDR1 is MDHEN and CDR2 SYDVKM. J gave up 2 bases and V 5 bases, and 9 bases lay outside the gene matches.

The chain joins TRBV5-4 to TRBJ2-5; D gene uncertain. The DNA end is more similar to TRBJ2-7, so the J call may be wrong. The CDR3 runs to 13 residues. Per the germline V gene, CDR1 is SGHNT and CDR2 is YYREEE (reference sequence). CDR3 in DNA: TGTGCCAGCAGTTCATTAAACTCCTACGAGCAGTACTTC. Its protein product is CASSSLNSYEQYF.

The chain joins TRBV30 to TRBJ2-7; maybe TRBD2 (5 bases). Germline V gives CDR1 GTSNPN, CDR2 SVGIG (reference sequence). The CDR3 has 13 residues. Trimming removed 0 bases at V and 3 bases at J, with 9 bases between. DNA for the CDR3: TGTGCCTGGAGTGTTGACCGGGGCTACGAGCAGTACTTC. Amino acid sequence: CAWSVDRGYEQYF.

The rearrangement uses TRBV9 and TRBJ2-2; D is perhaps TRBD2 (6 bases). This CDR3 is 16 amino acids long. Germline CDR1 is SGDLS and CDR2 is YYNGEE. The V end was cut by 4 bases, the J end by 3 bases, with 16 bases between. The chain's CDR3 is CASSPAGTSYTGELFF. The CDR3 bases are TGTGCCAGCAGCCCTGCCGGGACTTCATACACCGGGGAGCTGTTTTTT.

The chain recombines TRBV6-1 with TRBJ1-1; no clear D. Trimming pared 2 bases from V and 4 bases from J, leaving 5 bases between. The CDR3 covers 12 residues. Germline CDR1 is MNHNS and CDR2 is SASEGT. The DNA for the CDR3 is TGTGCCAGCAGTGAACCTTTCACTGAAGCTTTCTTT. It is translated as CASSEPFTEAFF.

The V and J genes are TRBV28 and TRBJ2-7; TRBD2 aligns across 10 bases. With V trimmed by 8 bases and J by 5 bases, 6 bases remained unmatched. This CDR3 comprises 13 residues. Germline CDR1 MDHEN, CDR2 SYDVKM. The CDR3, as DNA: TGTGCCAGCGCCACTAGCGGGATTGACGAGCAGTACTTC. Translated, it gives CASATSGIDEQYF.

With regard to this clone: Other nucleotide sequences in the sample specify the same CDR3. The DNA for the CDR3 is TGTGCCAGCAGCTCGGGACTACTCTACGAGCAGTACTTC. Translation: CASSSGLLYEQYF. This chain joins TRBV5-5 and TRBJ2-7; 7 bases match TRBD2. This CDR3 is built from 13 residues. CDR1 is SGHKS, CDR2 YYEKEE, per germline (reference sequence). V lost 3 bases and J lost 3; bases outside the gene matches: 3.

The table lists this clone with a count of one. The V and J genes are TRBV7-9 and TRBJ1-1; D call uncertain. V lost 5 bases and J lost 0, with 16 bases in between. This CDR3 region has 16 residues. Germline CDR1 SEHNR, CDR2 FQNEAQ (reference sequence). CDR3 sequence (DNA): TGTGCCAGCAGCAAAAACCCCAGGTCTATGAACACTGAAGCTTTCTTT. It encodes CASSKNPRSMNTEAFF.

This clone was seen just once. The rearrangement links TRBV19 to TRBJ1-1; weak D call: TRBD1 (6 bases). V was pared by 3 bases and J by 1 base, with 9 bases between. The CDR3 is 14 residues long. CDR1 is LNHDA and CDR2 is SQIVND in the germline V gene (reference sequence). The CDR3 region has the DNA TGTGCCAGTAGTATGGAGACAGGGAACACTGAAGCTTTCTTT. Translation: CASSMETGNTEAFF.

This rearrangement joins TRBV10-2 to TRBJ2-7; possible D gene TRBD2, 6 bases. The CDR3 length is 12 residues. Germline-derived CDR1 and CDR2 are WSHSY and SAAADI. Trimming cost V 7 bases and J 1 base, with 8 bases left between them. This CDR3 is CASMEGSYEQYF. Here the CDR3 DNA reads TGCGCCAGCATGGAGGGTTCCTACGAGCAGTACTTC.